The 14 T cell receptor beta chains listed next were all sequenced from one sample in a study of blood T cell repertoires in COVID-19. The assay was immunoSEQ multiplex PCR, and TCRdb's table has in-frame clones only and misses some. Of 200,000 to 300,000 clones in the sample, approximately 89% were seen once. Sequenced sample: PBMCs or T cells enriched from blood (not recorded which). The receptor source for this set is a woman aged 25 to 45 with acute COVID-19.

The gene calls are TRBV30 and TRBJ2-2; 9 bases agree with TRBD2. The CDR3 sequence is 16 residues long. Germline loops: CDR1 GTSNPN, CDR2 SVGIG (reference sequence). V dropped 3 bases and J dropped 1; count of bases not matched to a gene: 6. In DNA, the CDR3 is TGTGCCTGGAGCCTTCTAGCGGGGAGGAACACCGGGGAGCTGTTTTTT. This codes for CAWSLLAGRNTGELFF.

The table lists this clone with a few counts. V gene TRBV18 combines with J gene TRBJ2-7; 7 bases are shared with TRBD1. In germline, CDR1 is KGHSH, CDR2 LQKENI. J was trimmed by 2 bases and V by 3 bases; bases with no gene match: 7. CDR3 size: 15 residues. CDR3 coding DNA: TGTGCCAGCTCACCGGCCCAAGGGACAGCCTACGAGCAGTACTTC. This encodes CASSPAQGTAYEQYF.

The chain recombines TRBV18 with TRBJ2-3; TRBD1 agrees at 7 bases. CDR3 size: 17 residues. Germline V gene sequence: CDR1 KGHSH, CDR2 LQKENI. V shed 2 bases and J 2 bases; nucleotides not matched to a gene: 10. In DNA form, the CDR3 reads TGTGCCAGCTCACCAGGTCTAGGGGGCCACGACACAGATACGCAGTATTTT. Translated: CASSPGLGGHDTDTQYF.

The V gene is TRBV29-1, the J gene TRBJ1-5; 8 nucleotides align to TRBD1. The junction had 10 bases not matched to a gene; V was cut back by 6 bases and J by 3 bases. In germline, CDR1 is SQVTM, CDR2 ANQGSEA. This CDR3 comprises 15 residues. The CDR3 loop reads CSVGMTGEVNQPQHF. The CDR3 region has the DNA TGCAGCGTGGGAATGACAGGGGAGGTCAATCAGCCCCAGCATTTT.

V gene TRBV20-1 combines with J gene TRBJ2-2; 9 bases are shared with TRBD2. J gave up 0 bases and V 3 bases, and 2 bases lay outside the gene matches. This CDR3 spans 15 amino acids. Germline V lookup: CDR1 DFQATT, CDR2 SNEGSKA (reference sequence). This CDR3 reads CSASTSGPNTGELFF. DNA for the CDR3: TGCAGTGCTAGTACTAGCGGGCCGAACACCGGGGAGCTGTTTTTT.

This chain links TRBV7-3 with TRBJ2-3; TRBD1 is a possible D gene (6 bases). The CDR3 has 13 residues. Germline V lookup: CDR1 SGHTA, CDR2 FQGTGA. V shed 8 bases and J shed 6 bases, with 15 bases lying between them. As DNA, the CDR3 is TGTGCCAGCTCCCCCCAGGGGTCGGATACGCAGTATTTT. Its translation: CASSPQGSDTQYF.

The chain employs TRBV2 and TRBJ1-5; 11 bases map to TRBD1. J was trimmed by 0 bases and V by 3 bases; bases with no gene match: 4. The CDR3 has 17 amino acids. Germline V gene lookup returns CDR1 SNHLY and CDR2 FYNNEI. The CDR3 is CASSEWDRGYSNQPQHF. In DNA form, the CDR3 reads TGTGCCAGCAGTGAGTGGGACAGGGGGTATAGCAATCAGCCCCAGCATTTT. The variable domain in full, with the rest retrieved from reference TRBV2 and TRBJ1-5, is EPEVTQTPSHQVTQMGQEVILRCVPISNHLYFYWYRQILGQKVEFLVSFYNNEISEKSEIFDDQFSVERPDGSNFTLKIRSTKLEDSAMYFCASSEWDRGYSNQPQHFGDGTRLSIL.

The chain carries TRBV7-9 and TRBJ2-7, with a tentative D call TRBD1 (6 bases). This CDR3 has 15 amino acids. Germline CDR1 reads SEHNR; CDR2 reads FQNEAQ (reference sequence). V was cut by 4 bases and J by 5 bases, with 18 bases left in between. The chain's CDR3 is CASSSDSYMVDEQYF. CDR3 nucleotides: TGTGCCAGCAGCTCGGACAGCTACATGGTCGACGAGCAGTACTTC.

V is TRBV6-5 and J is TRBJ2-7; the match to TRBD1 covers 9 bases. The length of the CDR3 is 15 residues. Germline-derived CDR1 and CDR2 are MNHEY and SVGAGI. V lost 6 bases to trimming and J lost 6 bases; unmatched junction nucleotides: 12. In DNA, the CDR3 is TGTGCCAGCAGACTTACGGGACAGGGAGGGACCGAGCAGTACTTC. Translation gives CASRLTGQGGTEQYF.

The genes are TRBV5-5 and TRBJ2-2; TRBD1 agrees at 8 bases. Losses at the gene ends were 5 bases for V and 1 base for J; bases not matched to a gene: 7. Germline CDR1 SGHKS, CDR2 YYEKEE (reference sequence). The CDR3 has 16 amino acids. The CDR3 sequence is CASSSPGTGNTGELFF. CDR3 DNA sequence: TGTGCCAGCAGTTCCCCCGGGACAGGGAACACCGGGGAGCTGTTTTTT.

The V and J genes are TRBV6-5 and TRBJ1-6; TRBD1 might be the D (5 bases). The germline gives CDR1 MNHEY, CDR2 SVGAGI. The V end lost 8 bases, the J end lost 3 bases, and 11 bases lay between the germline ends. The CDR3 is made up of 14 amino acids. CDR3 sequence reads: CASGSGLYNSPLHF. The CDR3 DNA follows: TGTGCCAGCGGTTCGGGACTCTATAATTCACCCCTCCACTTT.

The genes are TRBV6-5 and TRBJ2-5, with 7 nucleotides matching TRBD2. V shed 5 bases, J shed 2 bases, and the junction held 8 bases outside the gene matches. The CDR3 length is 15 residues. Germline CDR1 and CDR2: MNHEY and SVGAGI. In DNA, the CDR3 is TGTGCCAGCAGTCCCCTTGGGGGAGGGCAAGAGACCCAGTACTTC. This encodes CASSPLGGGQETQYF.

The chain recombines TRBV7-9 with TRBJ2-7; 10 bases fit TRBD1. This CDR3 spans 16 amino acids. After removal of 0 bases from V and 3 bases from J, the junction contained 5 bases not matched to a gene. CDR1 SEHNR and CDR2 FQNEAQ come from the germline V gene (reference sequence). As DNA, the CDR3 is TGTGCCAGCAGCTTAGCGCCGGGACAGGGGATCTACGAGCAGTACTTC. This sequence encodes CASSLAPGQGIYEQYF.

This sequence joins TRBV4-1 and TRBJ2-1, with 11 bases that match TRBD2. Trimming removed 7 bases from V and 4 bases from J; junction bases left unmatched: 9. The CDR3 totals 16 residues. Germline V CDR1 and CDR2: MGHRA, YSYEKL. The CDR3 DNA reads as TGCGCCAGCACCCCAGGACTAGCGGGCGGATACAATGAGCAGTTCTTC. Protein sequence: CASTPGLAGGYNEQFF.